These 19 T cell receptor beta chains came from one sample sequenced in a study of blood T cell repertoires in COVID-19. Profiled with immunoSEQ multiplex PCR; TCRdb holds only in-frame clones, not every one. The sample has around 250,000 clones; 85% are singletons. Sequenced material: peripheral blood. These receptors came from a man aged 45-65 years with active or convalescent COVID-19.

This rearrangement joins TRBV12-3 or TRBV12-4 to TRBJ1-2; possible D gene TRBD1, 6 bases. V was clipped by 7 bases and J by 2 bases, with 11 bases between them. The length of the CDR3 is 13 residues. Here the CDR3 reads CASKPGVNYGYTF. CDR3 nucleotide sequence: TGTGCCAGCAAACCAGGGGTGAACTATGGCTACACCTTC.

The chain joins TRBV18 to TRBJ1-1; D unresolved. Germline V gives CDR1 KGHSH, CDR2 LQKENI. The CDR3 covers 13 residues. V was trimmed by 5 bases and J by 6 bases, leaving 13 bases between them. CDR3 protein: CASSSLPVPEAFF. CDR3 DNA: TGTGCCAGCTCATCCCTTCCGGTCCCTGAAGCTTTCTTT.

This sequence joins TRBV4-2 and TRBJ2-3; 7 bases are a match to TRBD1. V trimming: 1 base; J trimming: 12 bases; junction bases outside the gene matches: 10. CDR3 length: 14 amino acids. Germline CDR1 and CDR2: LGHNA and YNFKEQ. Written as DNA, the CDR3 is TGTGCCAGCAGCCAAGGGGACAGAAGCACGCACCAGTATTTT. Translating it yields CASSQGDRSTHQYF.

The rearrangement joins TRBV5-1 to TRBJ2-6; D unresolved. The germline V and J ends were trimmed by 1 base and 0 bases, with 11 bases remaining between them. CDR1 and CDR2 from the germline V gene are SGHRS and YFSETQ. The CDR3 is made up of 17 amino acids. DNA of the CDR3: TGCGCCAGCAGCTTGACCGGGTCCATCTCTGGGGCCAACGTCCTGACTTTC. Translation gives CASSLTGSISGANVLTF.

The chain joins TRBV27 to TRBJ2-5, with 10 bases identical to TRBD2. The CDR3 covers 15 residues. J gave up 2 bases and V 7 bases, and 7 bases lay outside the gene matches. Germline V lookup: CDR1 MNHEY, CDR2 SMNVEV (reference sequence). For the CDR3, the DNA is TGTGCCAGCACTCAAGCGGGAGGGAGTCAAGAGACCCAGTACTTC. It encodes CASTQAGGSQETQYF.

The chain is built from TRBV5-8 and TRBJ2-2; D may be TRBD2 (5 bases). The germline gives CDR1 SGHTS, CDR2 YDEGEE. Trimming pared 3 bases from V and 5 bases from J, leaving 14 bases between. The CDR3 length is 15 residues. Here the CDR3 DNA reads TGTGCCAGCAGCTGGGAGTCTTCGAGGACCGGGGAGCTGTTTTTT. Amino acid sequence: CASSWESSRTGELFF.

V is TRBV6-6 and J is TRBJ1-1, with 7 bases matching TRBD1. The trim removed 6 bases at V and 3 bases at J, leaving 10 bases unmatched. The germline V gene has CDR1 MNHNY and CDR2 SVGAGI (reference sequence). This CDR3 region has 15 residues. The CDR3 sequence is CASRRTGNLDTEAFF. The CDR3 DNA is TGTGCCAGCAGGAGGACAGGCAACTTAGACACTGAAGCTTTCTTT.

This clone was observed once. This chain links TRBV5-1 with TRBJ2-2; D uncertain. V was shortened by 1 base and J by 1 base, with 8 bases between the two germline ends. CDR1 is SGHRS and CDR2 is YFSETQ in the germline V gene. The CDR3 totals 15 residues. The CDR3 sequence is CASSLTQVNTGELFF. DNA of the CDR3: TGCGCCAGCAGCTTGACTCAAGTGAACACCGGGGAGCTGTTTTTT. The full variable domain, with the rest looked up from reference TRBV5-1 and TRBJ2-2, is KAGVTQTPRYLIKTRGQQVTLSCSPISGHRSVSWYQQTPGQGLQFLFEYFSETQRNKGNFPGRFSGRQFSNSRSEMNVSTLELGDSALYLCASSLTQVNTGELFFGEGSRLTVL.

The V gene is TRBV3-1 (or the pseudogene TRBV3-2), the J gene TRBJ1-2; no definite D call. This CDR3 is built from 13 residues. V dropped 7 bases and J dropped 4 bases, with 13 bases sitting between them. The germline V gene has CDR1 LGHDT and CDR2 YNNKEL (reference sequence). CDR3 DNA sequence: TGTGCCAGCACCCGTGGGAGAGGCTATGGCTACACCTTC. Its protein product is CASTRGRGYGYTF.

The chain has TRBV24-1 and TRBJ2-3, with D perhaps TRBD2 (7 bases). Trimming took off 3 bases at V and 2 bases at J, with 17 bases between the two ends. This CDR3 spans 17 amino acids. CDR1 and CDR2 from the germline V gene are KGHDR and SFDVKD. The CDR3 region has the DNA TGTGCCACCAGTGATCTCGGGGGGACAACAAACACAGATACGCAGTATTTT. The encoded protein is CATSDLGGTTNTDTQYF.

V usage is TRBV5-4 and J usage is TRBJ1-6; D gene uncertain. The CDR3 is 15 residues long. V was shortened by 4 bases and J by 7 bases, with 15 bases between the two germline ends. The germline V gene encodes CDR1 SGHNT and CDR2 YYREEE (reference sequence). The CDR3 coding sequence is TGTGCCAGCAGCGCGGGCTTCACTCGCAATTCACCCCTCCACTTT. Translated, it gives CASSAGFTRNSPLHF.

J is TRBJ2-7 and V is TRBV5-1; the match to TRBD1 covers 8 bases. The CDR3 spans 15 residues. CDR1 is SGHRS and CDR2 is YFSETQ in the germline V gene. The V and J ends lost 2 bases and 0 bases, in that order; junction bases with no gene match: 4. The CDR3 protein is CASSFSQGASYEQYF. The DNA of the CDR3 is TGCGCCAGCAGCTTTTCTCAGGGGGCCTCCTACGAGCAGTACTTC. The whole variable domain, filled in from reference TRBV5-1 and TRBJ2-7, reads KAGVTQTPRYLIKTRGQQVTLSCSPISGHRSVSWYQQTPGQGLQFLFEYFSETQRNKGNFPGRFSGRQFSNSRSEMNVSTLELGDSALYLCASSFSQGASYEQYFGPGTRLTVT.

CDR3 in DNA: TGTGCCAGCAAACGACAGGGTCGGGGGACAGATACGCAGTATTTT. It encodes CASKRQGRGTDTQYF. This chain connects TRBV6-5 to TRBJ2-3, with D possibly being TRBD1 (7 bases). Trimming stripped 7 bases from V and 3 bases from J, with 17 bases between. The germline V gene has CDR1 MNHEY and CDR2 SVGAGI. The CDR3 contains 15 residues.

This clone appeared once. The chain is built from TRBV2 and TRBJ2-1; TRBD2 is a possible D gene (6 bases). Trimming took off 8 bases at V and 0 bases at J, with 17 bases between the two ends. The CDR3 has 16 residues. CDR1 is SNHLY, CDR2 FYNNEI, per germline. CDR3 bases: TGTGCCAGCGGCGGGGTTTTATCAAGCTCCTACAATGAGCAGTTCTTC. This encodes CASGGVLSSSYNEQFF.

V usage is TRBV30 and J usage is TRBJ1-2; D ambiguous. The CDR3 has 12 amino acids. CDR1 and CDR2 from the germline V gene are GTSNPN and SVGIG (reference sequence). Between the trimmed V and J ends, which lost 4 bases and 2 bases, there was a span of 8 bases. Here the CDR3 reads CAWNPGNYGYTF. The CDR3 nucleotides are TGTGCCTGGAACCCAGGAAACTATGGCTACACCTTC. Together with reference TRBV30 and TRBJ1-2, the CDR3 gives the full variable domain: SQTIHQWPATLVQPVGSPLSLECTVEGTSNPNLYWYRQAAGRGLQLLFYSVGIGQISSEVPQNLSASRPQDRQFILSSKKLLLSDSGFYLCAWNPGNYGYTFGSGTRLTVV.

V and J are TRBV28 and TRBJ2-7; 10 positions match TRBD2. In germline, CDR1 is MDHEN, CDR2 SYDVKM. CDR3 length: 14 residues. Trimming cost V 5 bases and J 2 bases; bases outside gene matches: 3. The CDR3 coding sequence is TGTGCCAGCAGTCAGGGACTAGCGACCTACGAGCAGTACTTC. This translates into CASSQGLATYEQYF.

This clone has just one count. V and J are TRBV6-1 and TRBJ2-1; a weak D match, TRBD1 (6 bases). CDR3 length: 16 residues. Deletions cut 1 base from V and 7 bases from J, with 17 bases between. Germline values: CDR1 MNHNS, CDR2 SASEGT. CDR3 sequence: CASSEVAGAVENEQFF. DNA of the CDR3: TGTGCCAGCAGTGAAGTGGCAGGGGCGGTGGAGAATGAGCAGTTCTTC.

The rearrangement links TRBV7-8 to TRBJ2-7; D unresolved. Per the germline V gene, CDR1 is SGHVS and CDR2 is FQNEAQ. The V and J ends lost 3 bases and 0 bases respectively, with 9 bases between them. CDR3 length: 14 residues. The CDR3 bases are TGTGCCAGCAGCTTGAACTACCTCTCCTACGAGCAGTACTTC. It is translated as CASSLNYLSYEQYF.

CDR3 nucleotides: TGTGCCAGCTCACCAGTTCTAGCGGGAGGATTTAGTGAGCAGTTCTTC. Translating gives CASSPVLAGGFSEQFF. The chain couples TRBV18 to TRBJ2-1, with 11 bases fitting TRBD2. The CDR3 spans 16 residues. CDR1 and CDR2 from the germline V gene are KGHSH and LQKENI. V trimming: 2 bases; J trimming: 9 bases; junction bases outside the gene matches: 9.